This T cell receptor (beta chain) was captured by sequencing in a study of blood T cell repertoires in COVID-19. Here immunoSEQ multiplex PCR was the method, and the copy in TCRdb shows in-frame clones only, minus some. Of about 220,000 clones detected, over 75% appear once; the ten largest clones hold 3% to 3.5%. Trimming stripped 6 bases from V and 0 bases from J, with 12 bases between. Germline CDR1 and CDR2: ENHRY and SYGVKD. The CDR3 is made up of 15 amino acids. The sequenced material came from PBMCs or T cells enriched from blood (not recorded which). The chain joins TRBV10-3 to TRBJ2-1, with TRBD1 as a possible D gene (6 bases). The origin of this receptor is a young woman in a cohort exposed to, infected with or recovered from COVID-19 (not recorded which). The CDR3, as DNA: TGTGCCATCAGCCGAGACAGGTCCTCCTACAATGAGCAGTTCTTC. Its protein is CAISRDRSSYNEQFF.